The 23 T cell receptor beta chains given below trace back to one sample, sequenced in a study of OX40 agonist ivuxolimab in advanced cancers. The assay was immunoSEQ multiplex PCR, and TCRdb's table has in-frame clones only and misses some. The data show about 150,000 clones, around 94% seen once. The specimen was CD4+ or CD8+ T cells sorted from blood, collected in a trial of the OX40 agonist ivuxolimab. The receptors derive from an adult with an advanced solid tumor such as melanoma, head and neck, liver or kidney cancer.

J is TRBJ2-7 and V is TRBV27, with TRBD1 matching 7 bases. The CDR3 length is 19 residues. The ends lost 6 bases at V and 3 bases at J; junction bases unmatched: 23. Germline lookup yields CDR1 MNHEY and CDR2 SMNVEV (reference sequence). The CDR3 loop is CASRTGSPLDRVGGYEQYF. The CDR3 DNA sequence: TGTGCCAGCAGGACCGGCAGCCCCCTAGACAGGGTGGGCGGCTACGAGCAGTACTTC.

This clone was detected only once. CDR3 sequence: CAWSAYNSPLHF. CDR3 DNA sequence: TGTGCCTGGAGTGCTTATAATTCACCCCTCCACTTT. The V call is TRBV30, the J call TRBJ1-6; D gene uncertain. V lost 1 base and J lost 4, with 2 bases in between. From germline, CDR1 is GTSNPN and CDR2 SVGIG (reference sequence). The CDR3 has 12 amino acids.

The rearrangement joins TRBV28 to TRBJ1-2, with TRBD1 matching over 7 bases. V was clipped by 6 bases and J by 2 bases; unmatched bases: 6. The V gene's germline CDR1 is MDHEN and CDR2 SYDVKM. CDR3 size: 14 residues. The CDR3: CASRSGGQNYGYTF. The CDR3, as DNA: TGTGCCAGCAGGAGCGGGGGACAGAACTATGGCTACACCTTC.

The chain combines TRBV5-4 with TRBJ2-3; TRBD2 matches at 10 bases. Germline values: CDR1 SGHNT, CDR2 YYREEE (reference sequence). The CDR3 loop spans 17 amino acids. V was pared by 0 bases and J by 2 bases, with 6 bases of the junction left unmatched. The CDR3: CASSLAASGGHTDTQYF. The CDR3 DNA is TGTGCCAGCAGCTTGGCAGCTAGCGGGGGACACACAGATACGCAGTATTTT.

CDR3 in DNA: TGTGCCAGCAGCCAAGATGAGGGATATACCAAAAACATTCAGTACTTC. This encodes CASSQDEGYTKNIQYF. The chain recombines TRBV14 with TRBJ2-4, with TRBD2 as a possible D gene (5 bases). V gave up 0 bases and J gave up 2 bases, with 11 bases separating them. This CDR3 region has 16 residues. Germline-derived CDR1 and CDR2 are SGHDN and FVKESK.

This chain joins TRBV9 and TRBJ1-2, with D unclear. The CDR3 extends over 11 amino acids. With 4 bases removed from V and 2 bases from J, the gap between germline ends came to 3 bases. The V gene's germline CDR1 is SGDLS and CDR2 YYNGEE. CDR3 in amino acids: CASSLNYGYTF. CDR3 nucleotides: TGTGCCAGCAGCTTAAACTATGGCTACACCTTC.

The chain combines TRBV5-5 with TRBJ2-5; TRBD1 matches 8 bases. Germline V gene lookup returns CDR1 SGHKS and CDR2 YYEKEE (reference sequence). CDR3 length: 16 amino acids. The V and J ends lost 3 bases and 7 bases, in that order; junction bases with no gene match: 14. DNA for the CDR3: TGTGCCAGCAGCTCAGATGGAGGACAGGGAGGTACGACCCAGTACTTC. It codes for CASSSDGGQGGTTQYF.

This clone was recorded only once. The chain joins TRBV6-5 to TRBJ1-1; D is possibly TRBD1 (6 bases). The germline gives CDR1 MNHEY, CDR2 SVGAGI. The V end was cut by 4 bases, the J end by 2 bases, with 17 bases between. This CDR3 comprises 16 residues. CDR3 in amino acids: CASSFPSDRTNTEAFF. CDR3 sequence (DNA): TGTGCCAGCAGTTTCCCTTCCGACAGGACAAACACTGAAGCTTTCTTT.

This sequence joins TRBV6-5 and TRBJ2-3; no clear D. This CDR3 spans 11 amino acids. Germline V gene sequence: CDR1 MNHEY, CDR2 SVGAGI. The V gene lost 4 bases and the J gene lost 9 bases, with 8 bases spanning the gap. The CDR3 DNA is TGTGCCAGCAGTTTACTTCCCACGCAGTATTTT. Residues: CASSLLPTQYF.

The V and J genes are TRBV10-3 and TRBJ2-5; D possibly corresponds to TRBD1 (6 bases). The CDR3 has 15 amino acids. The ends were cut back, 5 bases at V and 4 bases at J, with 17 bases in the middle. Germline V CDR1 and CDR2: ENHRY, SYGVKD. CDR3 bases: TGTGCCATCAGTCTTGGACCCAGGGGCCGAGAGACCCAGTACTTC. The encoded protein is CAISLGPRGRETQYF.

This clone was found a few times. The chain couples TRBV5-1 to TRBJ1-1; D is unresolved. The CDR3 has 15 residues. CDR1 SGHRS and CDR2 YFSETQ come from the germline V gene. Trimming took off 4 bases at V and 0 bases at J, with 13 bases between the two ends. The CDR3: CASSTGSQLNTEAFF. DNA of the CDR3: TGCGCCAGCAGCACTGGGAGCCAGCTGAACACTGAAGCTTTCTTT. The variable domain in full, with the rest retrieved from reference TRBV5-1 and TRBJ1-1, is KAGVTQTPRYLIKTRGQQVTLSCSPISGHRSVSWYQQTPGQGLQFLFEYFSETQRNKGNFPGRFSGRQFSNSRSEMNVSTLELGDSALYLCASSTGSQLNTEAFFGQGTRLTVV.

The rearrangement joins TRBV5-1 to TRBJ2-6, with D unclear. With 4 bases removed from V and 0 bases from J, the gap between germline ends came to 8 bases. The CDR3 is 15 amino acids. CDR1 SGHRS and CDR2 YFSETQ come from the germline V gene. In nucleotides, the CDR3 is TGCGCCAGCAGCCTCGGGCACTCTGGGGCCAACGTCCTGACTTTC. Translated: CASSLGHSGANVLTF.

The chain is built from TRBV30 and TRBJ2-2; perhaps TRBD2 as D (5 bases). The ends were cut back, 0 bases at V and 1 base at J, with 18 bases in the middle. Germline V gene data show CDR1 as GTSNPN and CDR2 as SVGIG (reference sequence). The CDR3 consists of 18 residues. The CDR3 reads CAWSVQWRLAVNTGELFF. CDR3 coding DNA: TGTGCCTGGAGTGTACAGTGGCGGCTAGCCGTGAACACCGGGGAGCTGTTTTTT.

In nucleotides, the CDR3 is TGCGCCAGCAGCCTCGGACCAGCGGGATCCTCGGATACGCAGTATTTT. Translation gives CASSLGPAGSSDTQYF. The V call is TRBV5-1, the J call TRBJ2-3; 7 bases fit TRBD2. Germline V CDR1 and CDR2: SGHRS, YFSETQ. The CDR3 sequence is 16 residues long. J was trimmed by 6 bases and V by 4 bases; bases with no gene match: 14.

CDR3 bases: TGTGCCAGCAGCGTAGTGGGGAGCTCTGGGGCCAACGTCCTGACTTTC. Residues: CASSVVGSSGANVLTF. The V call is TRBV9, the J call TRBJ2-6; possibly TRBD2 for D (5 bases). Looked up from germline, CDR1 is SGDLS and CDR2 is YYNGEE. With 0 bases removed from V and 0 bases from J, the gap between germline ends came to 7 bases. The CDR3 totals 16 residues.

V usage is TRBV27 and J usage is TRBJ2-7; unclear D gene. In germline, CDR1 is MNHEY, CDR2 SMNVEV (reference sequence). Trimming took off 8 bases at V and 3 bases at J, with 17 bases between the two ends. This CDR3 spans 14 amino acids. Here the CDR3 reads CASAVDRVHYEQYF. The CDR3 DNA reads as TGTGCCAGCGCTGTCGATAGAGTTCACTACGAGCAGTACTTC.

This sequence joins TRBV19 and TRBJ2-6; D ambiguous. V lost 5 bases and J 3 bases, leaving 8 bases between the germline ends. Per the germline V gene, CDR1 is LNHDA and CDR2 is SQIVND (reference sequence). The CDR3 loop spans 14 amino acids. CDR3 amino acids: CASSSVSGANVLTF. The CDR3 coding sequence is TGTGCCAGTAGTTCGGTTAGTGGGGCCAACGTCCTGACTTTC.

The chain uses TRBV15 and TRBJ2-7; D remains unclear. The CDR3 extends over 15 amino acids. Per the germline V gene, CDR1 is LNHNV and CDR2 is YYDKDF (reference sequence). Trimming cost V 0 bases and J 4 bases, with 13 bases left between them. For the CDR3, the DNA is TGTGCCACCAGCAGAGAAAAGGTCGGTGCGTACGAGCAGTACTTC. This gives the protein CATSREKVGAYEQYF.

The chain recombines TRBV7-9 with TRBJ1-4, with unresolved D. The CDR3 is 17 amino acids. Trimming left V 5 bases short and J 0 bases short, with 16 bases between. The germline gives CDR1 SEHNR, CDR2 FQNEAQ (reference sequence). In nucleotides, the CDR3 is TGTGCCAGCAGCCATTCGACTTACTATGCAACTAATGAAAAACTGTTTTTT. It is translated as CASSHSTYYATNEKLFF.

V usage is TRBV18 and J usage is TRBJ1-2; 9 bases are shared with TRBD1. CDR3 size: 15 residues. V lost 2 bases to trimming and J lost 6 bases; unmatched junction nucleotides: 7. Germline assignment: CDR1 KGHSH and CDR2 LQKENI. The CDR3 is CASSPSETGGDGYTF. The CDR3 nucleotides read TGTGCCAGCTCACCATCTGAGACAGGGGGGGATGGCTACACCTTC.

The rearrangement joins TRBV7-6 to TRBJ2-5; possibly TRBD2 for D (6 bases). Germline V CDR1 and CDR2: SGHVS, FNYEAQ. Between the trimmed V and J ends, which lost 0 bases and 4 bases, there was a span of 6 bases. The CDR3 contains 13 residues. The DNA of the CDR3 is TGTGCCAGCAGCTTAGCGGAGGGAGAGACCCAGTACTTC. It encodes CASSLAEGETQYF.

The rearrangement uses TRBV12-5 and TRBJ1-1; 7 nucleotides line up with TRBD1. The germline V gene has CDR1 LGHNT and CDR2 FRNRAP. The CDR3 loop spans 15 amino acids. Trimming cost V 4 bases and J 3 bases; bases outside gene matches: 8. The CDR3 nucleotides are TGTGCTAGTGGTTCAAAGGGGGCTGTGTACACTGAAGCTTTCTTT. It yields the protein CASGSKGAVYTEAFF. The entire variable domain, with the rest obtained from reference TRBV12-5 and TRBJ1-1, is as follows: DARVTQTPRHKVTEMGQEVTMRCQPILGHNTVFWYRQTMMQGLELLAYFRNRAPLDDSGMPKDRFSAEMPDATLATLKIQPSEPRDSAVYFCASGSKGAVYTEAFFGQGTRLTVV.

In this sample, this clone turned up a few times. The chain recombines TRBV18 with TRBJ1-1; TRBD1 is a possible D gene (6 bases). This CDR3 has 13 amino acids. The germline V and J ends were trimmed by 2 bases and 3 bases, with 7 bases remaining between them. Germline loops: CDR1 KGHSH, CDR2 LQKENI. The CDR3 bases are TGTGCCAGCTCACCAAACAGGGACACTGAAGCTTTCTTT. This sequence encodes CASSPNRDTEAFF.